The rows below give T cell receptor beta chains drawn from one sample of a study of T cell responses to AZD1222 COVID-19 vaccine. Measured with immunoSEQ multiplex PCR; TCRdb has only the in-frame clones, and not every one. The sample holds over 130,000 clones; roughly 89% are singletons and the top ten take about 5%. Sample: peripheral blood, taken on day 0 of AZD1222 vaccination. The receptors here all came from an adult in good health. Both conserved end residues are part of each CDR3. The order of the fields is J gene, clone size, V gene, CDR3 protein. Only some rows state a clone size, as once, few, many or a class for expanded clones.

j_gene: TRBJ1-5; abundance: -; v_gene: TRBV19; CDR3aa: CASSHDPLVQPQHF
j_gene: TRBJ1-5; abundance: -; v_gene: TRBV16; CDR3aa: CASNQGIIRGQPQHF
j_gene: TRBJ1-6; abundance: -; v_gene: TRBV19; CDR3aa: CASSINGGDNSPLHF
j_gene: TRBJ1-1; abundance: -; v_gene: TRBV6-5; CDR3aa: CASSLGGSNTEAFF
j_gene: TRBJ2-3; abundance: -; v_gene: TRBV13; CDR3aa: CASSLGASGGTTDTQYF
j_gene: TRBJ2-1; abundance: -; v_gene: TRBV28; CDR3aa: CASTRGLTGLPEQFF
j_gene: TRBJ1-6; abundance: -; v_gene: TRBV19; CDR3aa: CASSEGGGVGSPLHF
j_gene: TRBJ2-1; abundance: -; v_gene: TRBV10-3; CDR3aa: CAISDSQGSYNEQFF
j_gene: TRBJ2-1; abundance: -; v_gene: TRBV7-2; CDR3aa: CASSLDAGVGQFF
j_gene: TRBJ1-1; abundance: -; v_gene: TRBV6-5; CDR3aa: CASSYYTGASDTEAFF
j_gene: TRBJ1-2; abundance: -; v_gene: TRBV28; CDR3aa: CASRTRDNLNGYTF
j_gene: TRBJ2-3; abundance: -; v_gene: TRBV4-1; CDR3aa: CASSQNVAQGPTDTQYF
j_gene: TRBJ2-5; abundance: once; v_gene: TRBV7-2; CDR3aa: CASSQGPGQGETQYF
j_gene: TRBJ2-5; abundance: -; v_gene: TRBV27; CDR3aa: CASSSYRGQGTQYF
j_gene: TRBJ1-4; abundance: few; v_gene: TRBV28; CDR3aa: CASSGQGSFPPTNEKLFF
j_gene: TRBJ1-6; abundance: -; v_gene: TRBV28; CDR3aa: CASSSDRDNSPLHF
j_gene: TRBJ1-3; abundance: once; v_gene: TRBV3-1/TRBV3-2; CDR3aa: CASSYEGFSGNTIYF
j_gene: TRBJ1-1; abundance: few; v_gene: TRBV20-1; CDR3aa: CSASRGATEAFF
j_gene: TRBJ2-7; abundance: -; v_gene: TRBV6-6; CDR3aa: CASSSIEAGSSYEQYF
j_gene: TRBJ2-2; abundance: -; v_gene: TRBV11-3; CDR3aa: CASSPRHGGTGELFF
j_gene: TRBJ1-3; abundance: few; v_gene: TRBV25-1; CDR3aa: CASSDSGGNTIYF
j_gene: TRBJ1-4; abundance: -; v_gene: TRBV6-6; CDR3aa: CASRPNVGNDEKLFF
j_gene: TRBJ1-1; abundance: -; v_gene: TRBV27; CDR3aa: CASSITGESEAFF
j_gene: TRBJ1-2; abundance: -; v_gene: TRBV10-3; CDR3aa: CAISESLWQIDYGYTF
j_gene: TRBJ2-3; abundance: -; v_gene: TRBV24-1; CDR3aa: CATSELGRADTQYF
j_gene: TRBJ2-1; abundance: -; v_gene: TRBV19; CDR3aa: CASARGAAYNEQFF
j_gene: TRBJ1-5; abundance: -; v_gene: TRBV2; CDR3aa: CASSPGGYQPQHF
j_gene: TRBJ1-1; abundance: -; v_gene: TRBV3-1/TRBV3-2; CDR3aa: CASSHAGENTEAFF
j_gene: TRBJ2-1; abundance: -; v_gene: TRBV5-4; CDR3aa: CASSRTAGAGDNEQFF
j_gene: TRBJ2-2; abundance: -; v_gene: TRBV5-4; CDR3aa: CASSPGLAGGPGTGELFF
j_gene: TRBJ1-1; abundance: -; v_gene: TRBV3-1/TRBV3-2; CDR3aa: CASSQEGYGAFF